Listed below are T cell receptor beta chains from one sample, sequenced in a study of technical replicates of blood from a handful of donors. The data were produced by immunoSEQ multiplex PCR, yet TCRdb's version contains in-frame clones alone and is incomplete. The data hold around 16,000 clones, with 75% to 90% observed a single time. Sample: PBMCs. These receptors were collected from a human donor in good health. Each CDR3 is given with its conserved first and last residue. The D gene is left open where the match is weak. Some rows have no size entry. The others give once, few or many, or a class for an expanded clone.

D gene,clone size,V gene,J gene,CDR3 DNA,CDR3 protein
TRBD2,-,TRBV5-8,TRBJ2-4,TGTGCCAGCACCCTTCCGGGAGGGCAAGCCAAAAACATTCAGTACTTC,CASTLPGGQAKNIQYF
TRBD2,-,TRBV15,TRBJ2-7,TGTGCCACCAGCAGAGCCCGAACGGGGACTAGCGGGGCTACCTACGAGCAGTACTTC,CATSRARTGTSGATYEQYF
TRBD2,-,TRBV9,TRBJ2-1,TGTGCCAGCAGCAGGACTAGCGGGAGGGCCCACGATGAGCAGTTCTTC,CASSRTSGRAHDEQFF
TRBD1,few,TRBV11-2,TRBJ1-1,TGTGCCAGCAGCTTAGTCAGGGGGCGCGTTGAAGCTTTCTTT,CASSLVRGRVEAFF
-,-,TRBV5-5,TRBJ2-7,TGTGCCAGCAGCCCCGGCGGGTACGAGCAGTACTTC,CASSPGGYEQYF
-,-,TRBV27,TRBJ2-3,TGTGCCAGCAGTTTACGAGGACAGAGCACAGATACGCAGTATTTT,CASSLRGQSTDTQYF
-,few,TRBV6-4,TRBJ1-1,TGTGCCACTCCCCGGGACATACCCCGCACTGAAGCTTTCTTT,CATPRDIPRTEAFF
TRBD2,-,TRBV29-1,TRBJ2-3,TGCAGCGTTGAAGATCCCGCGGGAGATCATCAAGATACGCAGTATTTT,CSVEDPAGDHQDTQYF
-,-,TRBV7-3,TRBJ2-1,TGTGCCAGCAGCTTAGAGGGTCCTAGCTCCTACAATGAGCAGTTCTTC,CASSLEGPSSYNEQFF
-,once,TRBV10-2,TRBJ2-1,TGCGCCAGCGGTGGAGTCGCCTACAATGAGCAGTTCTTC,CASGGVAYNEQFF
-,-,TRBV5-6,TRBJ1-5,TGTGCCAGCAGCTTGGGTGGAGTTTATAGCAATCAGCCCCAGCATTTT,CASSLGGVYSNQPQHF
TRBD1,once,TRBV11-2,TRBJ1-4,TGTGCCAGCAGCTCCGGGACAGGGGTAGCAACTAATGAAAAACTGTTTTTT,CASSSGTGVATNEKLFF
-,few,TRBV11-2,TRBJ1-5,TGTGCCAGCAGCCAGGCAGGGTTGGGCAATCAGCCCCAGCATTTT,CASSQAGLGNQPQHF
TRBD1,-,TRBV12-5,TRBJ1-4,TGTGCTAGTGGGTCGGGACAGAGAAATGAAAAACTGTTTTTT,CASGSGQRNEKLFF
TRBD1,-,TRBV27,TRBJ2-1,TGTGCCAGCAGTTTATCGATTTACAGGACAGGGATTTCCTACAATGAGCAGTTCTTC,CASSLSIYRTGISYNEQFF
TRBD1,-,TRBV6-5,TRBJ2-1,TGTGCCAGCAGGACGCTACCTTGGACAGGGTGGGTTCAGGTCTTC,CASRTLPWTGWVQVF
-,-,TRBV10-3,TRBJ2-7,TGTGCCATCAGTGAGAATCCCGGGGGCTCCTACGAGCAGTACTTC,CAISENPGGSYEQYF
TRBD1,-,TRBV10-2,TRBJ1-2,TGCGCCAGCAGTGAGTCAACAGGGGGCGATGGCTACACCTTC,CASSESTGGDGYTF
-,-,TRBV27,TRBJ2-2,TGTGCCAGCAGTCTTGGTGTCAGGGGCCCCGGGGAGCTGTTTTTT,CASSLGVRGPGELFF
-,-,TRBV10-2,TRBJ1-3,TGCGCCAGCACCAATAATTTCCCGGACAGCCGCTCTGGAAACACCATATATTTT,CASTNNFPDSRSGNTIYF
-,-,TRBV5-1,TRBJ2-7,TGCGCCAGCAGCTTGATGGGACTCGCCTCCTACGAGCAGTACTTC,CASSLMGLASYEQYF
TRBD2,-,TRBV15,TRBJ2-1,TGTGCCACCAGCAGAGCCCTGACGGGACTAGCGTCCTACAATGAGCAGTTCTTC,CATSRALTGLASYNEQFF
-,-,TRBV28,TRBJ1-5,TGTGCCAGCAGTTTAAGAGGGTTTCAGCCCCAGCATTTT,CASSLRGFQPQHF
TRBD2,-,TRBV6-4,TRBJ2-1,TGTGCCAGCAGTGCGCCGGGGGGGGACGGGTCCAATGAGCAGTTCTTC,CASSAPGGDGSNEQFF
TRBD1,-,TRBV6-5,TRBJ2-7,TGTGCCAGCAGTTACGGGGACAGGGGCTACGAGCAGTACTTC,CASSYGDRGYEQYF
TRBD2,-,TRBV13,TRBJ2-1,TGTGCCAGCACCGAGAGCGGGAGAGGTATCGATGAGCAGTTCTTC,CASTESGRGIDEQFF
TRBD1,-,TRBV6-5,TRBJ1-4,TGTGCCAGCAGTTACACCCAGACAGGGGCAAGGGAAAAACTGTTTTTT,CASSYTQTGAREKLFF
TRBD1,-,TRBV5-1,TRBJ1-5,TGCGCCAGCAGCTTGGCAGGGGGATATCAGCCCCAGCATTTT,CASSLAGGYQPQHF
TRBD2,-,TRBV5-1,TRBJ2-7,TGCGCCAGCAGCCCGGGACTAGCGGGAGTGTACGAGCAGTACTTC,CASSPGLAGVYEQYF
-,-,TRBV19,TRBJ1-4,TGTGCCAGTAGTATTTGGAGTGCGGCTAATGAAAAACTGTTTTTT,CASSIWSAANEKLFF
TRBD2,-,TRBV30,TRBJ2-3,TGTGCCTGGAGTGTACTTAGCGGGACTAGCACAGATACGCAGTATTTT,CAWSVLSGTSTDTQYF
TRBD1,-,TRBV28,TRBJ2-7,TGTGCCAGCAGTTTAACCGGGACAGGGGGTGGCGAGCAGTACTTC,CASSLTGTGGGEQYF
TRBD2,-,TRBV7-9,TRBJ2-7,TGTGCCAGCAGCTTGGGGACTAGCGGGAGCTTCTCCTACGAGCAGTACTTC,CASSLGTSGSFSYEQYF
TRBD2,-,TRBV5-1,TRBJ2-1,TGCGCCAGCAGCTTTAAGCGGGAGGGCCTTAAGTTCTTC,CASSFKREGLKFF
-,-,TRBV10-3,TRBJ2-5,TGTGCCATCACCCCCGGGGTGGGGGAGACCCAGTACTTC,CAITPGVGETQYF
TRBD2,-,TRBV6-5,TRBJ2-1,TGTGCCAGCAGTTACTCTAGCGGGGAATACTACAATGAGCAGTTCTTC,CASSYSSGEYYNEQFF
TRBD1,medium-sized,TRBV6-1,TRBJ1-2,TGTGCCATCGATGGACAGGGTAGGGGCTACACCTTC,CAIDGQGRGYTF
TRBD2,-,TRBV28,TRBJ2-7,TGTGCCAGCAGTTTGAGCGGGAGCGCCTACGAGCAGTACTTC,CASSLSGSAYEQYF
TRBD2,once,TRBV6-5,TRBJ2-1,TGTGCCAGCACTAGGACTAGCGGGCATTACAATGAGCAGTTCTTC,CASTRTSGHYNEQFF
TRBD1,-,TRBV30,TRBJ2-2,TGTGCCTGGAATGTACGGCCGGGACAGAGGAACACCGGGGAGCTGTTTTTT,CAWNVRPGQRNTGELFF
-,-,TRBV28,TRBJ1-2,TGTGCCAGCAGTCCATTAACAGATAACTATGGCTACACCTTC,CASSPLTDNYGYTF
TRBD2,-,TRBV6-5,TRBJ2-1,TGTGCCAGCAGCCTGGGGACTAGCGGGAACGATGAGCAGTTCTTC,CASSLGTSGNDEQFF
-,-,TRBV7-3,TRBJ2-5,TGTGCCAGCAGCGCGGGACCGAAAGAGACCCAGTACTTC,CASSAGPKETQYF
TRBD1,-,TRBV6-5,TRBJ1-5,TGTGCCAGCAGTGCGACAGGGGTGAGCAATCAGCCCCAGCATTTT,CASSATGVSNQPQHF
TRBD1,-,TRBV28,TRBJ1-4,TGTGCCAGCAGTTTGACGGGACAGGGGTACGAAAAACTGTTTTTT,CASSLTGQGYEKLFF
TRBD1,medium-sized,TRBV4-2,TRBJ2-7,TGTGCCAGCAGCCAACGACAGGGGGAGTCCTACGAGCAGTACTTC,CASSQRQGESYEQYF
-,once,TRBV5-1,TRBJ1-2,TGCGCCAGCAGCTTGACAGTTCTGGATCGCTATGGCTACACCTTC,CASSLTVLDRYGYTF
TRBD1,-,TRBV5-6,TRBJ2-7,TGTGCCAGCAGCTTTGACAGGACAGGTAACGAGCAGTACTTC,CASSFDRTGNEQYF
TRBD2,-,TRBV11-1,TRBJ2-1,TGTGCCAGCAGCCCCCGTGGGTCTAGCGGGGTATACAATGAGCAGTTCTTC,CASSPRGSSGVYNEQFF
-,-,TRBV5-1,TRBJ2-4,TGCGCCAGCAGCTTGTGGCCAGGGAACAACATTCAGTACTTC,CASSLWPGNNIQYF
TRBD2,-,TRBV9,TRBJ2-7,TGTGCCAGCAGCGATGGACTAGGCACCTACGAGCAGTACTTC,CASSDGLGTYEQYF
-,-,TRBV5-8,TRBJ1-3,TGTGCCAGCAGCTTGCAGGGATGGTCTGGAAACACCATATATTTT,CASSLQGWSGNTIYF
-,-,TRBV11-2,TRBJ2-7,TGTGCCAGCAGCTCCGGCAGGGCTTACGGCGAGCAGTACTTC,CASSSGRAYGEQYF
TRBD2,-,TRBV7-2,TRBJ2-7,TGTGCCAGCAGGGAACCTAGCGGATCGAAGCAGTACTTC,CASREPSGSKQYF
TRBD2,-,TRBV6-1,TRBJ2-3,TGTGCCAGCAGTGACCAAGCGGGAGGGTGGGATACGCAGTATTTT,CASSDQAGGWDTQYF
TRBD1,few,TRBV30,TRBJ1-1,TGTGCCTGGAGTACAACAGGGGCTGAAGCTTTCTTT,CAWSTTGAEAFF
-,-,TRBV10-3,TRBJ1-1,TGTGCCATCAGGACCGGGGCGGGGTACGAAGCTTTCTTT,CAIRTGAGYEAFF
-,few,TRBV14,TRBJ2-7,TGTGCCAGCAGCCGCCGGACTCCGGGGGAAGGCTACGAGCAGTACTTC,CASSRRTPGEGYEQYF